These 2 T cell receptor beta chains originate from one sample sequenced in a study of breast tumors, draining lymph nodes, adjacent tissues. TCRdb reprocessed the multiplex PCR reads with MiXCR, giving one entry per CDR3 protein. The sample consists of around 290,000 distinct CDR3 sequences, 30% to 35% of them appearing once. Axillary draining lymph nodes of breast cancer patients supplied the node samples. Sequencing was done on a sample of axillary lymph node tissue. Source of these receptors: a female donor with breast cancer. Some clones in this sample may be carry-over from other donors' samples.

In its sample, this clonotype was seen many times. The chain has TRBV18 and TRBJ1-2; D uncertain. CDR1 and CDR2 (germline): KGHSH, LQKENI. This CDR3 is 12 amino acids long. Trimming pared 2 bases from V and 3 bases from J, leaving 4 bases between. The CDR3 nucleotides are TGTGCCAGCTCACCAGGGGACTATGGCTACACCTTC. It yields the protein CASSPGDYGYTF.

This clonotype has only a few counts. CDR3 coding DNA: TGTGCCAGCTCACCGCTCCGGACTTCAGACAATGAGCAGTTCTTC. Protein sequence: CASSPLRTSDNEQFF. The rearrangement links TRBV18 to TRBJ2-1; the D gene is possibly TRBD2 (5 bases). CDR1 and CDR2 from the germline V gene are KGHSH and LQKENI. This CDR3 has 15 residues. V lost 3 bases and J lost 5, with 14 bases in between.